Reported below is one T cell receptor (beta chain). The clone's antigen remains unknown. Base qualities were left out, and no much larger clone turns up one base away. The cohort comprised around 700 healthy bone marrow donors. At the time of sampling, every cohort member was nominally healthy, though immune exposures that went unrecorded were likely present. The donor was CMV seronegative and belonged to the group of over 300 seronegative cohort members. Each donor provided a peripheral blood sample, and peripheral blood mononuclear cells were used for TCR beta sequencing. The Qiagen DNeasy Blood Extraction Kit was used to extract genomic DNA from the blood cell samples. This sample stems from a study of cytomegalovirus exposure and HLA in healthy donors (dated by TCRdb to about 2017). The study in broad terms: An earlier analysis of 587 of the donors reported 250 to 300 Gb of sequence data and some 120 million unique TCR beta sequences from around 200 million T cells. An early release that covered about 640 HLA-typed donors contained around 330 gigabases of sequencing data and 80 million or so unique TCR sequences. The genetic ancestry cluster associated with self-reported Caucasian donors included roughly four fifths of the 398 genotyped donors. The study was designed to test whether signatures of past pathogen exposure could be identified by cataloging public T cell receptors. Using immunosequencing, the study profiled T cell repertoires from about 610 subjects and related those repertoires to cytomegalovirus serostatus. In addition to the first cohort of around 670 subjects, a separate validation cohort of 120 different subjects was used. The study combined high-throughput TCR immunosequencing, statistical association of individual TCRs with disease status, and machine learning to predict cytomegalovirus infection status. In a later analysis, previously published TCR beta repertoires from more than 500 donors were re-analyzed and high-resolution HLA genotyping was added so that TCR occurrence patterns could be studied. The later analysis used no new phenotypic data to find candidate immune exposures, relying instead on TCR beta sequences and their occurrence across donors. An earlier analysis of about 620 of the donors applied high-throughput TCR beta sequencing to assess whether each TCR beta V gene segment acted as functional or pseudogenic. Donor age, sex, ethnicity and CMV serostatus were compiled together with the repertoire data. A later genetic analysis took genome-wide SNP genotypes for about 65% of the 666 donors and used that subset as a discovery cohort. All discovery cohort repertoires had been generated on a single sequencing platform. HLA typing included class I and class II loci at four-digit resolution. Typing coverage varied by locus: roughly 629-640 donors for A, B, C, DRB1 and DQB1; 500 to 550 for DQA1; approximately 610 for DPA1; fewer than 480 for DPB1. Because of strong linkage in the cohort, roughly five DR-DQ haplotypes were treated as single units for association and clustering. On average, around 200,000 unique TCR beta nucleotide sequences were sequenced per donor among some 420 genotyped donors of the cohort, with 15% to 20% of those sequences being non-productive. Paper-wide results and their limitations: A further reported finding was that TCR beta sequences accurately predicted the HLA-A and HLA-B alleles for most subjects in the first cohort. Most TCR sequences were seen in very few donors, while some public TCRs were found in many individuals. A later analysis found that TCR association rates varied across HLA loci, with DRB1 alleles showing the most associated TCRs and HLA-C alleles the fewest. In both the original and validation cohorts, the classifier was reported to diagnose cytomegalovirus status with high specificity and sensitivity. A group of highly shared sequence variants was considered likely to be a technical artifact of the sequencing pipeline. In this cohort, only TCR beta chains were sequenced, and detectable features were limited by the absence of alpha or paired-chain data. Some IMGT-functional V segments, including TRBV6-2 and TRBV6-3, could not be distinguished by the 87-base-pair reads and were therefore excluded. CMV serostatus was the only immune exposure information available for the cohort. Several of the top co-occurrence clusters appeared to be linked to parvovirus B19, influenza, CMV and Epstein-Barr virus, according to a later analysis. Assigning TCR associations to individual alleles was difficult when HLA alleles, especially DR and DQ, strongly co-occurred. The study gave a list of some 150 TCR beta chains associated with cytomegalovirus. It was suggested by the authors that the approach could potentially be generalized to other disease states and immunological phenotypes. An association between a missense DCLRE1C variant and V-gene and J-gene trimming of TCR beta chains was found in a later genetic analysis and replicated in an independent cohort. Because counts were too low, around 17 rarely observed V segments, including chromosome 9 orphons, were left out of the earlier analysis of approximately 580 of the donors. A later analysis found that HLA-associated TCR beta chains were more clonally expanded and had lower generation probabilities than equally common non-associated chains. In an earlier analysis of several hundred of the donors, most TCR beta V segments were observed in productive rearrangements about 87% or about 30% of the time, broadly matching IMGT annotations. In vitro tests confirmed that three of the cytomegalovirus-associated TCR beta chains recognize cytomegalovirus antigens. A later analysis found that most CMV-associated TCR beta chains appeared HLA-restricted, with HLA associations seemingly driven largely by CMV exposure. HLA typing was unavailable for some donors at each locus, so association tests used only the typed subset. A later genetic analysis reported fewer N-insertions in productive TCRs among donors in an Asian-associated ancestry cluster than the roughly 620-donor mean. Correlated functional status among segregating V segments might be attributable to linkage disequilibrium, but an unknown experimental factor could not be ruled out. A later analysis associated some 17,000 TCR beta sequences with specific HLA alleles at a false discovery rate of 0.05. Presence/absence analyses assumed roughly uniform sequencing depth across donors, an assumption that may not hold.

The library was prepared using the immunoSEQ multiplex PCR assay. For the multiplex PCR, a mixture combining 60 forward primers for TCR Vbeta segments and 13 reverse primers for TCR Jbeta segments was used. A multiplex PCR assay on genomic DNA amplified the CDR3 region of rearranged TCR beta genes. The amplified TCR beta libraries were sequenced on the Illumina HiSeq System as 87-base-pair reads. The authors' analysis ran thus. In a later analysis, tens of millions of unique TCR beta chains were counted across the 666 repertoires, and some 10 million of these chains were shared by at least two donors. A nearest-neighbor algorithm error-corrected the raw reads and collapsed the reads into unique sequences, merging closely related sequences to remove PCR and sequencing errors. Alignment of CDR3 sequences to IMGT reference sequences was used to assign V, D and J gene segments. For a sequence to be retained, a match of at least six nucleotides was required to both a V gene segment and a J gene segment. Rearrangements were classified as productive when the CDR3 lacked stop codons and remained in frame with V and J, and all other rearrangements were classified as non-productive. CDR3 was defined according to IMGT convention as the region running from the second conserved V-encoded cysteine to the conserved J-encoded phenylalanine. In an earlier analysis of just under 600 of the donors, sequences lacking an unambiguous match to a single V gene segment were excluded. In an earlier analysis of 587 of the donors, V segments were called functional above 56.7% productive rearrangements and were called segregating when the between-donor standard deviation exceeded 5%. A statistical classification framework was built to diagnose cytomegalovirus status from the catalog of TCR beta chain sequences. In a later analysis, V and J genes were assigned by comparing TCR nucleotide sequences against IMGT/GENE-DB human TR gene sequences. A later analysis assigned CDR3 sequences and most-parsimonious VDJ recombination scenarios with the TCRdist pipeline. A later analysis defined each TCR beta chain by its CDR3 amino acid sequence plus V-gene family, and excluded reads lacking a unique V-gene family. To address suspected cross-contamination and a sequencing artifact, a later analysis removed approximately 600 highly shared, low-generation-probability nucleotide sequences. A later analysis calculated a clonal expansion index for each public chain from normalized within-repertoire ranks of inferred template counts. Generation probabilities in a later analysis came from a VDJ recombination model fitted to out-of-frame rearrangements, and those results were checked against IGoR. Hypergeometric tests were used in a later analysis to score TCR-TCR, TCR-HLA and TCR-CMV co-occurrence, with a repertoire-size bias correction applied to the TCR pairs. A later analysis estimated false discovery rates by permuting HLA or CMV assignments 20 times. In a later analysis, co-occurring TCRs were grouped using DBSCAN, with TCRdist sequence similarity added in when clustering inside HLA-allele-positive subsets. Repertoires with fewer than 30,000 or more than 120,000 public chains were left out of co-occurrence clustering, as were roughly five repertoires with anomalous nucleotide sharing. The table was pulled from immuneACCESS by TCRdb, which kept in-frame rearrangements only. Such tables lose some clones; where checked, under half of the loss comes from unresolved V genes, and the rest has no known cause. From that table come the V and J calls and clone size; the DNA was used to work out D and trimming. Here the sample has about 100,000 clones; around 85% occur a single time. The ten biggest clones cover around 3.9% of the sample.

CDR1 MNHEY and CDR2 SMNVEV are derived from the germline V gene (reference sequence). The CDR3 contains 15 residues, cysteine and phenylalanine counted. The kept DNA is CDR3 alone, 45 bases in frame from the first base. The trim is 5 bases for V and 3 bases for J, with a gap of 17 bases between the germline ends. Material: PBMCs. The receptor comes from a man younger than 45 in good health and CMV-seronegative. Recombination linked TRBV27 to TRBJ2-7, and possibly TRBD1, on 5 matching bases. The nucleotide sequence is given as TGTGCCAGCAGTATGATCAGGGCCGACATCTACGAGCAGTACTTC. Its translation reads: CASSMIRADIYEQYF.